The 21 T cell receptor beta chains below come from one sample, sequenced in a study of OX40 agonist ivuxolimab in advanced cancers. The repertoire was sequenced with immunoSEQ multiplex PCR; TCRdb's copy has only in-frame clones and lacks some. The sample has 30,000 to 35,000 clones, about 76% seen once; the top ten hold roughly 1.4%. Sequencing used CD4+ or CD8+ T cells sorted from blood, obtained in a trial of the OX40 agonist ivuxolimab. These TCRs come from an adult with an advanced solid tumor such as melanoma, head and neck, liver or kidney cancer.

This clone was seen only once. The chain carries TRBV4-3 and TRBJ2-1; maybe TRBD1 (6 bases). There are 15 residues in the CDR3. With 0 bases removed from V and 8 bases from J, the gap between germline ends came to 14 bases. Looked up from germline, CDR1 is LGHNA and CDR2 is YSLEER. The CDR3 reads CASSQEGAGWDEQFF. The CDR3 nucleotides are TGCGCCAGCAGCCAAGAGGGGGCCGGGTGGGATGAGCAGTTCTTC.

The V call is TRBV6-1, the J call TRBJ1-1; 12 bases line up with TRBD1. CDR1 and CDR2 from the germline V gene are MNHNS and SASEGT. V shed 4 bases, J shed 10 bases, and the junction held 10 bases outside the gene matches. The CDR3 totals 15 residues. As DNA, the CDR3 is TGTGCCAGCAGTGTCAGTCCCGGGACAGGGGGCCGAGCTTTCTTT. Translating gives CASSVSPGTGGRAFF.

The CDR3 nucleotides are TGCGCCAGCCGGCGAATAGCGGGGACTACAGGGCTCAACACTGAAGCTTTCTTT. Its translation is CASRRIAGTTGLNTEAFF. The rearrangement joins TRBV4-3 to TRBJ1-1; perhaps TRBD1 as D (6 bases). Trimming stripped 8 bases from V and 2 bases from J, with 27 bases between. Germline CDR1 and CDR2: LGHNA and YSLEER. The CDR3 contains 18 residues.

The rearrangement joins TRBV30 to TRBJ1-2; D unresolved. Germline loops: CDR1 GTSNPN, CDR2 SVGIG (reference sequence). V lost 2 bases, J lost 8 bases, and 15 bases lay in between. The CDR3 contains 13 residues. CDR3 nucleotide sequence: TGTGCCTGGAGTCAAGCGGCATCCTCCGGCTACACCTTC. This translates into CAWSQAASSGYTF.

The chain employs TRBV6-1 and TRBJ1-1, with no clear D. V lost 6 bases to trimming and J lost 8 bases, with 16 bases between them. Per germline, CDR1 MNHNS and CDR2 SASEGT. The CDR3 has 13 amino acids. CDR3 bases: TGTGCCAGCAGCGTCACCCTATCTTCGGAAGCTTTCTTT. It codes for CASSVTLSSEAFF.

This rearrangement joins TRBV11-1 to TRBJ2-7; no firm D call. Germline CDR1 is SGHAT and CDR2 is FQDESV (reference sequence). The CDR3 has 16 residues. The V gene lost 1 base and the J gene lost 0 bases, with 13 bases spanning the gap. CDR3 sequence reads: CASSLELARGSYEQYF. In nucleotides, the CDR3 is TGTGCCAGCAGCTTAGAGTTGGCCCGCGGCTCCTACGAGCAGTACTTC.

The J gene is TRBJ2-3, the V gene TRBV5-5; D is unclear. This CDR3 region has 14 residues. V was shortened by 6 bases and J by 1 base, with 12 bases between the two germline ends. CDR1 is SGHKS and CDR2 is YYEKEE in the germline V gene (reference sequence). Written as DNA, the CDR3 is TGTGCCAGCACGCCGGGTTTCGGCACAGATACGCAGTATTTT. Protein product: CASTPGFGTDTQYF.

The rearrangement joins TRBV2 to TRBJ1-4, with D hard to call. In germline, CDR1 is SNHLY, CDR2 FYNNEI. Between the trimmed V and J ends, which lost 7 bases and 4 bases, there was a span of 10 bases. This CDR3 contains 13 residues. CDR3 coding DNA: TGTGCCAGCAACATAGGTTTTAATGAAAAACTGTTTTTT. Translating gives CASNIGFNEKLFF.

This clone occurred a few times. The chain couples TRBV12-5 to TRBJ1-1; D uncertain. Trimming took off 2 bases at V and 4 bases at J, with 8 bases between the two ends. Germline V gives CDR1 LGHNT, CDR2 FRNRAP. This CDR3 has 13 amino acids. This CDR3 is CASGLTRGTEAFF. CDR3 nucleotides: TGTGCTAGTGGTTTGACGCGGGGCACTGAAGCTTTCTTT.

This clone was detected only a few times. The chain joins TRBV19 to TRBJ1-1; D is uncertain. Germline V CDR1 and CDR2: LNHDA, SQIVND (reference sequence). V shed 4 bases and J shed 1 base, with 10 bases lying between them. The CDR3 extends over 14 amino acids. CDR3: CASSTISKNTEAFF. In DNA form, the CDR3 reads TGTGCCAGTAGTACAATCAGTAAGAACACTGAAGCTTTCTTT.

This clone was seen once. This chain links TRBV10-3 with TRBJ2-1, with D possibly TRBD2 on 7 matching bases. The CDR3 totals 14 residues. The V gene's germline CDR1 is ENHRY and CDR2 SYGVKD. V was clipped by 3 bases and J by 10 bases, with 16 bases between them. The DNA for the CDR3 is TGTGCCATCAGTGAACAGAAGACGGGGGGCGAGCAGTTCTTC. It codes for CAISEQKTGGEQFF.

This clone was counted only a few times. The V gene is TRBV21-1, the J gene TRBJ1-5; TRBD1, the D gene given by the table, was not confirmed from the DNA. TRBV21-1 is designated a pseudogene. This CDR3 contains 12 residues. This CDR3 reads CARGTGTQPQHF. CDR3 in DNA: TGTGCCAGAGGGACAGGGACTCAGCCCCAGCATTTT.

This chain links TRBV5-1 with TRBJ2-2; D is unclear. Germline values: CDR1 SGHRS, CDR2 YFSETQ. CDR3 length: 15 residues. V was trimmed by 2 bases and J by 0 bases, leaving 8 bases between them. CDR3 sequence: CASSFGNANTGELFF. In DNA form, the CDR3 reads TGCGCCAGCAGCTTTGGGAACGCGAACACCGGGGAGCTGTTTTTT.

The CDR3 loop is CASSPRSALSYNEQFF. CDR3 DNA: TGTGCCAGCAGCCCCCGAAGCGCTTTGTCCTACAATGAGCAGTTCTTC. The V call is TRBV9, the J call TRBJ2-1; D remains ambiguous. The CDR3 extends over 16 amino acids. Trimming removed 4 bases at V and 1 base at J, with 15 bases between. Germline V gene sequence: CDR1 SGDLS, CDR2 YYNGEE.

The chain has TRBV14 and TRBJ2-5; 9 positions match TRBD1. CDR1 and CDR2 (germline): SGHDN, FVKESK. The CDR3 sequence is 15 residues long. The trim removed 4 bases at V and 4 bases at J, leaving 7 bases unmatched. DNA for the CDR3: TGTGCCAGCAGCCCCTACAGGGGGCTCCGAGAGACCCAGTACTTC. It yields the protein CASSPYRGLRETQYF. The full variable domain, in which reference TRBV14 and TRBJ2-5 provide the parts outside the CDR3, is EAGVTQFPSHSVIEKGQTVTLRCDPISGHDNLYWYRRVMGKEIKFLLHFVKESKQDESGMPNNRFLAERTGGTYSTLKVQPAELEDSGVYFCASSPYRGLRETQYFGPGTRLLVL.

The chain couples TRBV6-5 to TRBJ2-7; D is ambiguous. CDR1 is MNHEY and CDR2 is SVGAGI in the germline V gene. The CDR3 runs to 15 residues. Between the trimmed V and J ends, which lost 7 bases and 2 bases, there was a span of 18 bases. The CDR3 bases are TGTGCCAGCACCCCTTCTGGGCTGTTCCCCTACGAGCAGTACTTC. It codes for CASTPSGLFPYEQYF.

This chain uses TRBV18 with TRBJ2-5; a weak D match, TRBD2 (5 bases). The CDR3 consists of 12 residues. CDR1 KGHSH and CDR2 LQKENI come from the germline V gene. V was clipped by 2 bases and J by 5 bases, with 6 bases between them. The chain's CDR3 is CASSPGEETQYF. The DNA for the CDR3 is TGTGCCAGCTCACCAGGGGAGGAGACCCAGTACTTC.

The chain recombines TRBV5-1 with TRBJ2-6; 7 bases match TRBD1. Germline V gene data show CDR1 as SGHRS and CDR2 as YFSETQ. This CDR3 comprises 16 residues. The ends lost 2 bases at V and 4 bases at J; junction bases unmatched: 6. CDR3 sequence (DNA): TGCGCCAGCAGCTTTCAGACAGGGATAGGGGCCAACGTCCTGACTTTC. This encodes CASSFQTGIGANVLTF.

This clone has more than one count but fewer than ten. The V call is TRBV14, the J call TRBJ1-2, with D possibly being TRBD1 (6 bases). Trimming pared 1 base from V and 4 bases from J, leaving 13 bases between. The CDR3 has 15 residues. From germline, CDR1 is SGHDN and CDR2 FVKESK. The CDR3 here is CASSQVPGQSYGYTF. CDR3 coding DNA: TGTGCCAGCAGCCAAGTCCCCGGACAGTCCTATGGCTACACCTTC. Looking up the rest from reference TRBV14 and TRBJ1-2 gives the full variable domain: EAGVTQFPSHSVIEKGQTVTLRCDPISGHDNLYWYRRVMGKEIKFLLHFVKESKQDESGMPNNRFLAERTGGTYSTLKVQPAELEDSGVYFCASSQVPGQSYGYTFGSGTRLTVV.

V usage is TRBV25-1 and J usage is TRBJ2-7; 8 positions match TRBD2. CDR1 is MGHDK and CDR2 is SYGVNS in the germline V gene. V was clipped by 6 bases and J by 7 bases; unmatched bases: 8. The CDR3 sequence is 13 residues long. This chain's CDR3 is CASRNGGVQEQYF. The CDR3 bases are TGTGCCAGCAGGAACGGGGGGGTACAGGAGCAGTACTTC.

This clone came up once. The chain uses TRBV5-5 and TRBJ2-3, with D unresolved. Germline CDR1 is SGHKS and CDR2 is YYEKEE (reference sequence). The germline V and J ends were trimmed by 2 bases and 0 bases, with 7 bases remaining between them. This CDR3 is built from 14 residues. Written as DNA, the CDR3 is TGTGCCAGCAGCTTTTACGGGAGCACAGATACGCAGTATTTT. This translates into CASSFYGSTDTQYF.